This TCR beta chain came from a study of Graves' ophthalmopathy and Graves' hyperthyroidism. Findings and caveats of the study: Using 13 signatures, a model distinguished ophthalmopathy from stable hyperthyroidism, reaching around 85% sensitivity and 81.08% specificity.

Germline-derived CDR1 and CDR2 are SQVTM and ANQGSEA. CDR3 length equals 15 residues. With 7 bases clipped from V and 5 bases from J, the junction kept 10 bases outside the gene matches. Comments on this clonotype: Its antigen is unidentified.

Using RNA transcripts, the TCR beta CDR3 regions were amplified. First-round RT-PCR employed HTBI primers, with a second-round multiplex PCR after it. A single record per CDR3 protein comes from TCRdb applying MiXCR to the multiplex PCR reads. The sample contains 150,000 or so distinct CDR3 sequences, roughly 37% of which appear only once. The rearrangement uses TRBV29-1 and TRBJ2-5; 13 bases match TRBD2. Specimen: peripheral blood. The source of this sequence is a woman between 40 and 50 years old with Graves' ophthalmopathy. The CDR3 DNA follows: TGCAGCGGGGATGGACTAGCGGGGGCCGGGGAGACCCAGTACTTC. Translated: CSGDGLAGAGETQYF.